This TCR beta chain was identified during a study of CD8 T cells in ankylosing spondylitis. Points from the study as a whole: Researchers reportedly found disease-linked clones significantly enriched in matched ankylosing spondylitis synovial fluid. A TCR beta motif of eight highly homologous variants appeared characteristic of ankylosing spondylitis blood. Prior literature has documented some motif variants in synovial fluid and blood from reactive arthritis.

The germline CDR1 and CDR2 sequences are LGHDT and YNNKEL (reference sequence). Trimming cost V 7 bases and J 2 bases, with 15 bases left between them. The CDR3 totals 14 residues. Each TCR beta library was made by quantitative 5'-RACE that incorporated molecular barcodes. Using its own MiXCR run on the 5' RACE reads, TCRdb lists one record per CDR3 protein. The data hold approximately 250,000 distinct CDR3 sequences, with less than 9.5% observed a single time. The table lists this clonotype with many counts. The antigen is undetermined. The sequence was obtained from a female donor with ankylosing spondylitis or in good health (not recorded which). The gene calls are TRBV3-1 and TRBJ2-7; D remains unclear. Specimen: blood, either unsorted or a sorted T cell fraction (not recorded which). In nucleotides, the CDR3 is TGTGCCAGCACCGGAACGGGTCCCCCCTACGAGCAGTACTTC. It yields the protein CASTGTGPPYEQYF.